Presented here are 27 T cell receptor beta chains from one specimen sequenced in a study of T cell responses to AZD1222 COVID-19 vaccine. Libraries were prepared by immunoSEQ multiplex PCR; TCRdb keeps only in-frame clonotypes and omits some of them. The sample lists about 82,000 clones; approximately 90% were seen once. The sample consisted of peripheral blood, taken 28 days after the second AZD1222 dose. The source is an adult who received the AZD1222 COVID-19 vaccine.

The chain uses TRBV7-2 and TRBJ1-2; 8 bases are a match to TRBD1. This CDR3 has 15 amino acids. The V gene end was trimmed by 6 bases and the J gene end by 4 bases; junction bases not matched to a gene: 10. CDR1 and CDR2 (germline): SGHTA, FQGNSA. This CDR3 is CASSPAAGGSYGYTF. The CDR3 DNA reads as TGTGCCAGCAGTCCAGCCGCAGGGGGCAGCTATGGCTACACCTTC. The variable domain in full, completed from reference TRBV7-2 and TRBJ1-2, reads GAGVSQSPSNKVTEKGKDVELRCDPISGHTALYWYRQSLGQGLEFLIYFQGNSAPDKSGLPSDRFSAERTGGSVSTLTIQRTQQEDSAVYLCASSPAAGGSYGYTFGSGTRLTVV.

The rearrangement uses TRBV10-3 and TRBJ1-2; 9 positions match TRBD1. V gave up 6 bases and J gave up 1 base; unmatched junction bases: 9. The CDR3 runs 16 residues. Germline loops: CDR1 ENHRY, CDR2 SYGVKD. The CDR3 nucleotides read TGTGCCATCAGGTCGGTTGGGGACAGGGATAACTATGGCTACACCTTC. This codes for CAIRSVGDRDNYGYTF.

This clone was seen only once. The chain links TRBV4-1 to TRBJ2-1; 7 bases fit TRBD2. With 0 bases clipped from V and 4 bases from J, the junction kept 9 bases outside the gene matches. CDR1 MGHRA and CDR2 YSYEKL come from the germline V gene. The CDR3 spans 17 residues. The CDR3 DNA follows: TGCGCCAGCAGCCAAGATCTTAAGGCTAGCGGTTACAATGAGCAGTTCTTC. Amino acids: CASSQDLKASGYNEQFF.

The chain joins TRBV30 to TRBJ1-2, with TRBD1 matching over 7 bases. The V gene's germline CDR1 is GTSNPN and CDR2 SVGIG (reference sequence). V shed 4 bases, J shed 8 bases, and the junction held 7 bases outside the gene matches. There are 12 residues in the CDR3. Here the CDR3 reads CAWKAPGGGYTF. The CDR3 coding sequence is TGTGCCTGGAAAGCCCCAGGGGGGGGCTACACCTTC.

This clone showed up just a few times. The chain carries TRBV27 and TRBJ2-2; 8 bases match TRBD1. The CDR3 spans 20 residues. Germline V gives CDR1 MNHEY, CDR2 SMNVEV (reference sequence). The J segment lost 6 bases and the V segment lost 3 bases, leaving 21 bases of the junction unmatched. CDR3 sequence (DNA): TGTGCCAGCAGTTTTCGCCCGCCCACCCGGACAGGGTTGTACCCCGGGGAGCTGTTTTTT. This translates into CASSFRPPTRTGLYPGELFF.

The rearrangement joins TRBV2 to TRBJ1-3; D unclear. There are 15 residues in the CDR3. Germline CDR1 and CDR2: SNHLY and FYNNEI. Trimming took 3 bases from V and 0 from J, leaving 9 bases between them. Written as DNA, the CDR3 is TGTGCCAGCAGTGAGGTGAGGACCTCTGGAAACACCATATATTTT. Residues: CASSEVRTSGNTIYF.

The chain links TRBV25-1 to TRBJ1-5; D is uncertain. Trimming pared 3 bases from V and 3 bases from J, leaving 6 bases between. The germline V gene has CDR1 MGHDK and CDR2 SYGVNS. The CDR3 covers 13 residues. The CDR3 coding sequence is TGTGCCAGCAGTGACAATAACAATCAGCCCCAGCATTTT. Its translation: CASSDNNNQPQHF.

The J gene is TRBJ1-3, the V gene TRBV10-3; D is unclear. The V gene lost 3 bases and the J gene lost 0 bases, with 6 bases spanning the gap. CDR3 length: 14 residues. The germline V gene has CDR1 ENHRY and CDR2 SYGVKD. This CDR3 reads CAISDSSSGNTIYF. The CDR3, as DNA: TGTGCCATCAGTGACAGTTCCTCTGGAAACACCATATATTTT.

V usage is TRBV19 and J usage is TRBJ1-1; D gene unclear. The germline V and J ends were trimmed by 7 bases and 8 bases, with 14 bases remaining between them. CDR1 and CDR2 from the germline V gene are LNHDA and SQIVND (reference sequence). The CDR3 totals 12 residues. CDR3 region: CASKVLGSEAFF. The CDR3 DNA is TGTGCCAGTAAAGTTCTTGGCAGCGAAGCTTTCTTT. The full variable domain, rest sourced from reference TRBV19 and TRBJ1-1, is DGGITQSPKYLFRKEGQNVTLSCEQNLNHDAMYWYRQDPGQGLRLIYYSQIVNDFQKGDIAEGYSVSREKKESFPLTVTSAQKNPTAFYLCASKVLGSEAFFGQGTRLTVV.

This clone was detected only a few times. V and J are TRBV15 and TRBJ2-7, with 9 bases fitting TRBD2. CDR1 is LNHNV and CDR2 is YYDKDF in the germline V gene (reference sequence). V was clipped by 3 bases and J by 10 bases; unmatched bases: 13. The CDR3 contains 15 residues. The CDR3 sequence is CATSRDGPSGVNQYF. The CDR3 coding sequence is TGTGCCACCAGCAGGGACGGCCCTAGCGGGGTAAACCAGTACTTC.

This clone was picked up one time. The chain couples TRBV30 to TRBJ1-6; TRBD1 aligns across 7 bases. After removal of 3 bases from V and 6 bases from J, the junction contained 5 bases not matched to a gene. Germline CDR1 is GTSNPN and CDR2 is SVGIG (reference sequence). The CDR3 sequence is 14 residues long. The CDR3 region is CAWRRDSFNSPLHF. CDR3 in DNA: TGTGCCTGGAGGAGGGACAGCTTTAATTCACCCCTCCACTTT.

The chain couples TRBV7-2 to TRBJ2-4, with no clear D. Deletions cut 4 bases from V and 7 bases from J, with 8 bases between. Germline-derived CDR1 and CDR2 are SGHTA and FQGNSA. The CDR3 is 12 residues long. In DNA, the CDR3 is TGTGCCAGCAGCTACGAGCCCAACATTCAGTACTTC. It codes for CASSYEPNIQYF.

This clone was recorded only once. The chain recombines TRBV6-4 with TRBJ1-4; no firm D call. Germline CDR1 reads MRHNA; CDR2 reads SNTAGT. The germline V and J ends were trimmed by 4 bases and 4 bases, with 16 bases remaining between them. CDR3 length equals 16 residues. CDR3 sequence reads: CASSVPDLVYNEKLFF. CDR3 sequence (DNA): TGTGCCAGCAGTGTCCCTGACTTGGTCTATAATGAAAAACTGTTTTTT.

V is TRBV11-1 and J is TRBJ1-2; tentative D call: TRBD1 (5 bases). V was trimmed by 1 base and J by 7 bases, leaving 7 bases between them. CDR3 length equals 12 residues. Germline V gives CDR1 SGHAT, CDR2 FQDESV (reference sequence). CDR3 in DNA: TGTGCCAGCAGCTTAGGGGGCGGTGGCTACACCTTC. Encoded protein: CASSLGGGGYTF.

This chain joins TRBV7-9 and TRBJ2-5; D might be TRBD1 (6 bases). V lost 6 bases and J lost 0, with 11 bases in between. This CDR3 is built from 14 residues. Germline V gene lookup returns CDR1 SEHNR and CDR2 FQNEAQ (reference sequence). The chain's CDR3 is CASRTTGYQETQYF. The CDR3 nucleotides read TGTGCCAGCAGAACTACAGGGTACCAAGAGACCCAGTACTTC.

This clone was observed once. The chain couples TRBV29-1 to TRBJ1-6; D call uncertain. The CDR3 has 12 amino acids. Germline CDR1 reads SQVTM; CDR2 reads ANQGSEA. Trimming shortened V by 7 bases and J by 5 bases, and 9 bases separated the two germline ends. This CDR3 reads CSARTNNSPLHF. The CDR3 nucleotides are TGCAGCGCTAGGACCAATAATTCACCCCTCCACTTT. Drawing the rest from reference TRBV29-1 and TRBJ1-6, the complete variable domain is SAVISQKPSRDICQRGTSLTIQCQVDSQVTMMFWYRQQPGQSLTLIATANQGSEATYESGFVIDKFPISRPNLTFSTLTVSNMSPEDSSIYLCSARTNNSPLHFGNGTRLTVT.

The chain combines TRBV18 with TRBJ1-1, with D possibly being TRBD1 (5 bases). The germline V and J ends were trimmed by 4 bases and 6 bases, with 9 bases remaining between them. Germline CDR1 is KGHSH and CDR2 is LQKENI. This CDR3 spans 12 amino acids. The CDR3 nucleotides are TGTGCCAGCTCACGGGACCGGCCTGAAGCTTTCTTT. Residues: CASSRDRPEAFF. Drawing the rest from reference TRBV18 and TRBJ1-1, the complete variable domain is NAGVMQNPRHLVRRRGQEARLRCSPMKGHSHVYWYRQLPEEGLKFMVYLQKENIIDESGMPKERFSAEFPKEGPSILRIQQVVRGDSAAYFCASSRDRPEAFFGQGTRLTVV.

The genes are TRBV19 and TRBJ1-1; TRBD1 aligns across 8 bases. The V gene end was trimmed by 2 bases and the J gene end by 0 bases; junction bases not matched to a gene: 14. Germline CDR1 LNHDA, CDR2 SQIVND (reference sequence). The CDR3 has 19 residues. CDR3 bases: TGTGCCAGTAGTATAAACCGAGTACGGGACAGGAGTTTGAACACTGAAGCTTTCTTT. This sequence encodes CASSINRVRDRSLNTEAFF.

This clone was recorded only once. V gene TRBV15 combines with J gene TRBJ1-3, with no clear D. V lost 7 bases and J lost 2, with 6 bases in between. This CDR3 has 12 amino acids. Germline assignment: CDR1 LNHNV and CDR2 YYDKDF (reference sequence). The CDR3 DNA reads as TGTGCCACCAAGAGTACTGGAAACACCATATATTTT. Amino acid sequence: CATKSTGNTIYF.

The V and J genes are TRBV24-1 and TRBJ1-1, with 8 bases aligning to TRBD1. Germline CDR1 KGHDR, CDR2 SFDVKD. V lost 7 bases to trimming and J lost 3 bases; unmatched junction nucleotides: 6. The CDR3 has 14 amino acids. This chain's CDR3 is CATSWTGLDTEAFF. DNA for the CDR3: TGTGCCACCAGCTGGACAGGGCTGGACACTGAAGCTTTCTTT.

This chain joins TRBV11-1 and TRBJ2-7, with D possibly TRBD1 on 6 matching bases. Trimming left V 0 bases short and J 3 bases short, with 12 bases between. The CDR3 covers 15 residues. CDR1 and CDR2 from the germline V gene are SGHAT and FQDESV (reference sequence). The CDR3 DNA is TGTGCCAGCAGCTTAGCGGCAGGGGCCAACTACGAGCAGTACTTC. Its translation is CASSLAAGANYEQYF.

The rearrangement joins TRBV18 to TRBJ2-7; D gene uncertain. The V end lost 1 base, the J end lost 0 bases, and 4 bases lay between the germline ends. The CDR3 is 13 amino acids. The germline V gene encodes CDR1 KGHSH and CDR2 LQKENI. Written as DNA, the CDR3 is TGTGCCAGCTCACCACTCGCCTCCTACGAGCAGTACTTC. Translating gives CASSPLASYEQYF.

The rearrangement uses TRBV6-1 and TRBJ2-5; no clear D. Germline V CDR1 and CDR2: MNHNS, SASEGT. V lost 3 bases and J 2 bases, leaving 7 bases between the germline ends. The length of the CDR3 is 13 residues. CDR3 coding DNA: TGTGCCAGCAGTGATCTTGGGCAAGAGACCCAGTACTTC. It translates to CASSDLGQETQYF.

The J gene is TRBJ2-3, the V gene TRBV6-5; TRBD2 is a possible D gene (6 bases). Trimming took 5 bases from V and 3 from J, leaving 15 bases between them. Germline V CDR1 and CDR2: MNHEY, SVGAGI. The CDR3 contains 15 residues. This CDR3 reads CASSPPGVRTDTQYF. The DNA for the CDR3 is TGTGCCAGCAGTCCCCCGGGGGTTAGGACAGATACGCAGTATTTT.

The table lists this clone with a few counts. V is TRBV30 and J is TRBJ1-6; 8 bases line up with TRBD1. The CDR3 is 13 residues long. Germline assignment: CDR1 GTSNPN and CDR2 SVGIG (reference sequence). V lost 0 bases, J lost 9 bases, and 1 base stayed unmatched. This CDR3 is CAWSVTGGSPLHF. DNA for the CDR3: TGTGCCTGGAGTGTAACAGGGGGTTCACCCCTCCACTTT.

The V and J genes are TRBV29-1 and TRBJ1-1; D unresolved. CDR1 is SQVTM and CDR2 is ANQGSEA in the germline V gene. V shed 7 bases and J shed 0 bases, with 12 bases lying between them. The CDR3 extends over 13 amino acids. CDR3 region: CSAAREVNTEAFF. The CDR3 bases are TGCAGCGCTGCGCGGGAGGTGAACACTGAAGCTTTCTTT.

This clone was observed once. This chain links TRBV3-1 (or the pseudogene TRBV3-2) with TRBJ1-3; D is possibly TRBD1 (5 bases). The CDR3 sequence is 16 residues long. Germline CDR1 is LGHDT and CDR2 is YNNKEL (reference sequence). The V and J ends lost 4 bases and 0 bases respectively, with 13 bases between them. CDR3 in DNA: TGTGCCAGCAGCCGTGTCCCGGGGCTCTCTGGAAACACCATATATTTT. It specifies CASSRVPGLSGNTIYF.